Listed here is a single T cell receptor beta chain. Its antigen is not identified. The data were obtained in a study of Tregs in tolerant kidney transplant recipients. Overall study context: Antibodies separated recipient from donor cells. The study, taken as a whole, reports: Findings come from small patient numbers and require larger validation.

The germline V and J ends were trimmed by 2 bases and 5 bases, with 3 bases remaining between them. CDR1 MNHGY and CDR2 SAAAGT come from the germline V gene. CDR3 length: 11 residues. TCRdb keeps only in-frame clones here, not all; method: immunoSEQ multiplex PCR. Of about 2,800 clones listed, under 50% were seen once; the top ten hold roughly 7.3%. This chain uses TRBV6-8 with TRBJ1-1; D gene ambiguous. Material for sequencing was Tregs from blood cultured with allogeneic cells. The receptor was isolated from a human donor in good health. The CDR3 reads CASSYRTEAFF. CDR3 DNA: TGTGCCAGCAGTTACAGGACTGAAGCTTTCTTT.